These 5 T cell receptor beta chains were sequenced from one sample in a study of persistence of HIV-infected CD4 T cells. The stimulus was an HIV-1 Gag 15-mer peptide pool, 0.8 to 1 ug/peptide/mL. CD40L-negative CD69-negative CD45RO-high memory CD4+ T cells were sorted as populations depleted of antigen-responding cells. No antigen has been identified for these receptors. Sequencing used immunoSEQ version 4 in survey mode. Generated by immunoSEQ multiplex PCR, the TCRdb table keeps only in-frame clones and is missing some. Of just under 65,000 clones detected, under 80% appear once; the ten largest clones hold 1.5% to 2%. Sample: CD4+ T cells sorted from PBMCs after approximately 19-hour stimulation, taken from a patient who received antiretroviral therapy. These receptors were collected from an adult man with HIV who was CMV-seropositive.

This rearrangement joins TRBV24-1 to TRBJ2-1; unclear D gene. The CDR3 loop spans 16 amino acids. Trimming removed 2 bases at V and 1 base at J, with 11 bases between. CDR1 KGHDR and CDR2 SFDVKD come from the germline V gene. The DNA for the CDR3 is TGTGCCACCAGTGATTCTGGGAAGGAGTCCTACAATGAGCAGTTCTTC. Residues: CATSDSGKESYNEQFF.

J is TRBJ1-2 and V is TRBV19; TRBD1 matches at 8 bases. Germline CDR1 is LNHDA and CDR2 is SQIVND (reference sequence). The CDR3 extends over 16 amino acids. After removal of 0 bases from V and 4 bases from J, the junction contained 7 bases not matched to a gene. CDR3 DNA sequence: TGTGCCAGTAGTATAGAAGCGACAGGGGCCAGCTATGGCTACACCTTC. It yields the protein CASSIEATGASYGYTF.

The rearrangement joins TRBV2 to TRBJ1-5, with 8 bases lining up with TRBD1. The germline gives CDR1 SNHLY, CDR2 FYNNEI. J lost 6 bases, V lost 3 bases, and 7 bases had no gene match. The CDR3 loop spans 15 amino acids. The chain's CDR3 is CASSERGTGSQPQHF. As DNA, the CDR3 is TGTGCCAGCAGTGAGCGGGGGACAGGCAGTCAGCCCCAGCATTTT.

This chain links TRBV24-1 with TRBJ1-1; 7 bases line up with TRBD1. CDR3 length equals 15 residues. V was clipped by 6 bases and J by 1 base; unmatched bases: 7. Germline CDR1 KGHDR, CDR2 SFDVKD. The CDR3 DNA is TGTGCCACCAGTAGGAGGGGGCCCTCGAACACTGAAGCTTTCTTT. Residues: CATSRRGPSNTEAFF.

The chain uses TRBV7-6 and TRBJ2-2, with 9 nucleotides matching TRBD2. With V trimmed by 1 base and J by 1 base, 4 bases remained unmatched. In germline, CDR1 is SGHVS, CDR2 FNYEAQ. The CDR3 is 17 amino acids. DNA of the CDR3: TGTGCCAGCAGCTTAGAAATAGCGGGGGTGAACACCGGGGAGCTGTTTTTT. Encoded protein: CASSLEIAGVNTGELFF.